Listed below are T cell receptor beta chains from one sample, sequenced in a study of shared clonotypes between healthy human individuals. Measured with immunoSEQ multiplex PCR; TCRdb has only the in-frame clones, and not every one. The table includes a few million clones, more than 80% detected once. Sequencing was carried out using naive CD4+ T cells from PBMCs. These receptors originate from a man between 18 and 29 years old in good health. Some clones in this sample may be carry-over from other donors' samples. CDR3s include the opening cysteine and the closing phenylalanine or tryptophan. D genes are given only for firm matches. For some rows the clone size is stated as once, few or many, or as a class when expanded; others skip it.

>TRBJ2-7|TRBD2|NA|TRBV4-1
CASSQPLAGGPREQYF
TGCGCCAGCAGCCAACCCCTAGCGGGAGGGCCCCGCGAGCAGTACTTC
>TRBJ2-1|TRBD2|NA|TRBV18
CASSPTSGGNEQFF
TGTGCCAGCTCACCGACTAGCGGGGGGAATGAGCAGTTCTTC
>TRBJ1-5|NA|NA|TRBV30
CAWAVGGSNQPQHF
TGTGCCTGGGCCGTAGGCGGGAGCAATCAGCCCCAGCATTTT
>TRBJ1-1|NA|NA|TRBV11-1
CASSQWTGNTEAFF
TGTGCCAGCAGCCAATGGACGGGAAACACTGAAGCTTTCTTT
>TRBJ1-1|TRBD1|NA|TRBV5-8
CASSILDRETEAFF
TGTGCCAGCAGCATCCTTGACAGGGAAACTGAAGCTTTCTTT
>TRBJ2-7|NA|NA|TRBV5-1
CASSPETGVNEQYF
TGCGCCAGCAGCCCAGAAACAGGTGTTAACGAGCAGTACTTC
>TRBJ1-2|TRBD1|NA|TRBV28
CASSSTGFRIF
TGTGCCAGCAGTTCGACAGGGTTTAGGATCTTC
>TRBJ1-5|NA|NA|TRBV27
CASSLSGQNNQPQHF
TGTGCCAGCAGTTTATCAGGGCAAAACAATCAGCCCCAGCATTTT
>TRBJ2-1|NA|once|TRBV30
CASIDYEQFF
TGTGCCTCAATTGACTATGAGCAGTTCTTC
>TRBJ2-5|NA|NA|TRBV15
CATSRDYSRRQETQYF
TGTGCCACCAGCAGAGATTACTCCCGGAGACAAGAGACCCAGTACTTC
>TRBJ2-1|TRBD2|NA|TRBV19
CASRAGASGSNEQFF
TGTGCCAGTAGGGCCGGGGCTAGCGGGAGCAATGAGCAGTTCTTC
>TRBJ2-3|NA|NA|TRBV9
CASSVATGRSTDTQYF
TGTGCCAGCAGCGTAGCTACGGGGCGAAGCACAGATACGCAGTATTTT
>TRBJ1-5|NA|NA|TRBV5-1
CASSPGWGDSNQPQHF
TGCGCCAGCAGCCCTGGCTGGGGGGATAGCAATCAGCCCCAGCATTTT
>TRBJ2-6|NA|NA|TRBV15
CATRISGANVLTF
TGTGCCACCAGAATCTCTGGGGCCAACGTCCTGACTTTC
>TRBJ2-3|TRBD2|NA|TRBV28
CASRGEKYGTSGRAGDTQYF
TGTGCCAGCAGGGGTGAAAAGTACGGGACTAGCGGGAGGGCGGGGGATACGCAGTATTTT
>TRBJ2-2|NA|NA|TRBV30
CAWSVRLGGELFF
TGTGCCTGGAGTGTACGTCTCGGCGGGGAGCTGTTTTTT
>TRBJ2-3|NA|NA|TRBV4-1
CASSQEGADTQYF
TGCGCCAGCAGCCAAGAAGGGGCAGATACGCAGTATTTT
>TRBJ2-7|NA|NA|TRBV5-6
CASSFFGQTYEQYF
TGTGCCAGCAGCTTTTTCGGACAGACCTACGAGCAGTACTTC
>TRBJ2-2|TRBD2|NA|TRBV25-1
CASRGGRDGTGELFF
TGTGCCAGCAGGGGCGGGAGGGACGGGACCGGGGAGCTGTTTTTT
>TRBJ1-1|TRBD1|NA|TRBV5-1
CASSPQGRNTEAFF
TGCGCCAGCAGCCCACAGGGGCGGAACACTGAAGCTTTCTTT
>TRBJ2-3|TRBD2|NA|TRBV6-1
CASSEAWLAGGMADTQYF
TGTGCCAGCAGTGAAGCATGGCTAGCGGGAGGGATGGCAGATACGCAGTATTTT
>TRBJ2-2|NA|few|TRBV9
CASSVGGLNTGELFF
TGTGCCAGCAGCGTAGGGGGGTTGAACACCGGGGAGCTGTTTTTT
>TRBJ1-3|NA|NA|TRBV19
CASSIGVVGPGNTIYF
TGTGCCAGTAGTATTGGGGTCGTGGGCCCTGGAAACACCATATATTTT
>TRBJ1-5|NA|NA|TRBV7-3
CASSSRRFQPQHF
TGTGCCAGCAGCTCTCGGCGGTTTCAGCCCCAGCATTTT
>TRBJ2-5|NA|NA|TRBV7-8
CASSLVRPGKGTQYF
TGTGCCAGCAGCTTAGTGAGGCCCGGGAAGGGGACCCAGTACTTC
>TRBJ2-2|NA|NA|TRBV7-7
CASSPTGNTGELFF
TGTGCCAGCAGTCCGACAGGGAACACCGGGGAGCTGTTTTTT
>TRBJ2-7|NA|NA|TRBV21-1
CASSKGGPPGLASGNSAYEQYF
TGTGCCAGCAGCAAGGGGGGCCCTCCGGGACTAGCTTCAGGCAATTCCGCCTACGAGCAGTACTTC
>TRBJ1-5|NA|NA|TRBV6-1
CASRQGNNQPQHF
TGTGCCAGCAGGCAGGGAAACAATCAGCCCCAGCATTTT
>TRBJ1-1|TRBD1|NA|TRBV29-1
CSVGQGAWTEAFF
TGCAGCGTAGGACAGGGGGCTTGGACTGAAGCTTTCTTT
>TRBJ2-2|TRBD1|NA|TRBV7-8
CASSSTGGSLSTGELFF
TGTGCCAGCAGCTCGACAGGGGGCTCGCTCTCCACCGGGGAGCTGTTTTTT
>TRBJ1-2|NA|NA|TRBV6-1
CASSEARAHGYTF
TGTGCCAGCAGTGAAGCCAGGGCTCATGGCTACACCTTC
>TRBJ2-7|TRBD1|once|TRBV5-1
CASSGGQGGTGEQYF
TGCGCCAGCAGCGGAGGACAGGGCGGGACCGGCGAGCAGTACTTC
>TRBJ2-1|NA|NA|TRBV11-2
CASSVEELIYNEQFF
TGTGCCAGCAGCGTTGAGGAACTAATTTACAATGAGCAGTTCTTC
>TRBJ2-7|NA|NA|TRBV7-2
CASSFRQGLAYEQYF
TGTGCCAGCAGCTTTCGCCAGGGATTGGCCTACGAGCAGTACTTC
>TRBJ1-1|NA|NA|TRBV5-1
CASSFSGGTEAFF
TGCGCCAGCAGCTTCTCCGGGGGGACTGAAGCTTTCTTT
>TRBJ2-2|NA|NA|TRBV29-1
CSVERTYTGELFF
TGCAGCGTTGAAAGGACGTATACCGGGGAGCTGTTTTTT
>TRBJ1-5|NA|NA|TRBV27
CASSRTSNQPQHF
TGTGCCAGCAGTCGGACTAGCAATCAGCCCCAGCATTTT
>TRBJ2-7|NA|NA|TRBV11-2
CASSSYEQYF
TGTGCCAGCAGCTCCTACGAACAGTACTTC
>TRBJ2-7|TRBD1|NA|TRBV7-3
CASSGTGGEQYF
TGTGCCAGCTCCGGGACAGGGGGCGAGCAGTACTTC
>TRBJ2-5|NA|NA|TRBV5-1
CASSSTRQQETQYF
TGCGCCAGCAGCTCTACCCGGCAGCAAGAGACCCAGTACTTC
>TRBJ2-3|NA|NA|TRBV2
CASRMIDGRSDTQYF
TGTGCCAGCAGGATGATCGATGGGAGGTCTGATACGCAGTATTTT
>TRBJ1-1|TRBD1|NA|TRBV5-1
CASSLGTEETGGTF
TGCGCCAGCAGCTTGGGTACGGAGGAGACAGGGGGAACTTTT
>TRBJ1-6|NA|NA|TRBV28
CASSQNSPLHF
TGTGCCAGCAGCCAAAATTCACCCCTCCACTTT
>TRBJ1-5|NA|NA|TRBV28
CASSLLSDNQPQHF
TGTGCCAGCAGTTTATTGTCAGACAATCAGCCCCAGCATTTT
>TRBJ1-3|TRBD1|NA|TRBV9
CATNRDRGITRPGNTIYF
TGTGCCACGAACCGGGACAGGGGTATTACTAGACCTGGAAACACCATATATTTT
>TRBJ2-3|NA|NA|TRBV7-3
CASSLFQSTDTQYF
TGTGCCAGCAGCTTATTTCAGAGCACAGATACGCAGTATTTT
>TRBJ2-4|NA|NA|TRBV18
CASSPQGGGQNIQYF
TGTGCCAGCTCCCCTCAGGGAGGGGGCCAAAACATTCAGTACTTC
>TRBJ2-3|NA|NA|TRBV4-1
CASSQEWGSDTQYF
TGCGCCAGCAGCCAAGAATGGGGTTCAGATACGCAGTATTTT
>TRBJ2-7|NA|NA|TRBV15
CATSRDGGAVSYEQYF
TGTGCCACCAGCAGAGATGGTGGAGCGGTCTCCTACGAGCAGTACTTC
>TRBJ1-3|NA|NA|TRBV28
CASRRFSGNTIYF
TGTGCCAGCAGGCGGTTCTCTGGAAACACCATATATTTT
>TRBJ2-1|NA|NA|TRBV28
CASSASGLPNEQFF
TGTGCCAGCAGTGCATCGGGACTCCCCAATGAGCAGTTCTTC
>TRBJ2-3|NA|NA|TRBV28
CASSLGSEPDTQYF
TGTGCCAGCAGTTTAGGTTCGGAACCAGATACGCAGTATTTT